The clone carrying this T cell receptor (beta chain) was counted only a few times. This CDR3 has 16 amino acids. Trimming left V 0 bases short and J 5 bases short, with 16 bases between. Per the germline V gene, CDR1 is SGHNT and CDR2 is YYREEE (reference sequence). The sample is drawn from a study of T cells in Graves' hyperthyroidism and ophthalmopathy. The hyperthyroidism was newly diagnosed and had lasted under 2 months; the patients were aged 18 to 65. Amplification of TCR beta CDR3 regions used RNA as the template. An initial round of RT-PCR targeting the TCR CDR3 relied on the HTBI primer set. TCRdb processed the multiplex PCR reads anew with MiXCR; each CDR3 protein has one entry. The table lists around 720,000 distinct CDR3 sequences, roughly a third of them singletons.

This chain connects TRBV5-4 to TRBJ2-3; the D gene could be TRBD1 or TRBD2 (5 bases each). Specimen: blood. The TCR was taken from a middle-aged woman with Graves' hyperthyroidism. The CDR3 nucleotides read TGTGCCAGCAGCTTGGTCGGGCGGAGTGGGGGAGATACGCAGTATTTT. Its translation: CASSLVGRSGGDTQYF.